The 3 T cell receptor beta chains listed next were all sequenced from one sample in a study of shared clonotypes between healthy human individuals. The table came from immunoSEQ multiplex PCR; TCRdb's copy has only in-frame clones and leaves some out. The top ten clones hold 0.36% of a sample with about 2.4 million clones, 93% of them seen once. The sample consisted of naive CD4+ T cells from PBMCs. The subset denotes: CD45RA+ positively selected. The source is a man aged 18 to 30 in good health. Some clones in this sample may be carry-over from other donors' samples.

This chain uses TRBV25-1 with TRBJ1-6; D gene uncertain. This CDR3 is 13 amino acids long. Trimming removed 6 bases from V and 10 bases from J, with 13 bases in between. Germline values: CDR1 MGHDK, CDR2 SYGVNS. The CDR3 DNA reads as TGTGCCAGCAGCTCAGTGGATGCGTCACCCCTCCACTTT. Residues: CASSSVDASPLHF.

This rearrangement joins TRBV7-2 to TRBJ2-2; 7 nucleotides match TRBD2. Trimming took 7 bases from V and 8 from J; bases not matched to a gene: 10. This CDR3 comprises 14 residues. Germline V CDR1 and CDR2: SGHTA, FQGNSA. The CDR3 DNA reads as TGTGCCAGCAAACGGGAGGCGGCCGAAGGGGAGCTGTTTTTT. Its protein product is CASKREAAEGELFF.

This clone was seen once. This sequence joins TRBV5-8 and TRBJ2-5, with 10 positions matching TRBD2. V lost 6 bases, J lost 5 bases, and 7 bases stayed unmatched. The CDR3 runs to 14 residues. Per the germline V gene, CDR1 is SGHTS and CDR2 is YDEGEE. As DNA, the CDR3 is TGTGCCAGCACCGGACTAGCGGTAGAGGAGACCCAGTACTTC. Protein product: CASTGLAVEETQYF.